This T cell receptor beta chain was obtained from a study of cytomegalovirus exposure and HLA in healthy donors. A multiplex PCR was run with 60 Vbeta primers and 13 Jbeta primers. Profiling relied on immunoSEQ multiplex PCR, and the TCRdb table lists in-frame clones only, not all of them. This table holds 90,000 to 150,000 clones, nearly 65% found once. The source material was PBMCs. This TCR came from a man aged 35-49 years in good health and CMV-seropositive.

This CDR3 is CASSLASGFTSGGSYEQYF. The CDR3 nucleotides are TGTGCCAGCAGCTTAGCGAGCGGGTTTACTAGCGGGGGCTCCTACGAGCAGTACTTC. The genes are TRBV7-8 and TRBJ2-7; 11 nucleotides agree with TRBD2. CDR3 length equals 19 residues. Trimming at V came to 0 bases and at J to 0 bases, leaving 10 bases not matched to a gene. The germline CDR1 and CDR2 sequences are SGHVS and FQNEAQ.